This T cell receptor beta chain was profiled in a study of neurological immune-mediated disorders. Germline CDR1 and CDR2: LNHDA and SQIVND (reference sequence). The V and J ends lost 5 bases and 10 bases respectively, with 6 bases between them. The CDR3 spans 10 residues. As healthy controls, volunteers from a blood bank in Maryland, USA, were used. This clonotype appeared a few times. Via MiXCR, TCRdb re-called the 5' RACE reads, giving one row per CDR3 protein. The sample gives tens of thousands of distinct CDR3 sequences, less than 15% of which show up once; about 6.8% is in the top ten. This sequence was found in a woman between 45 and 60 years old in good health. V gene TRBV19 combines with J gene TRBJ2-1; no clear D gene. Sequenced material: PBMCs. DNA for the CDR3: TGTGCCAGTAGTCACCCCGAGCAGTTCTTC. Its translation: CASSHPEQFF.